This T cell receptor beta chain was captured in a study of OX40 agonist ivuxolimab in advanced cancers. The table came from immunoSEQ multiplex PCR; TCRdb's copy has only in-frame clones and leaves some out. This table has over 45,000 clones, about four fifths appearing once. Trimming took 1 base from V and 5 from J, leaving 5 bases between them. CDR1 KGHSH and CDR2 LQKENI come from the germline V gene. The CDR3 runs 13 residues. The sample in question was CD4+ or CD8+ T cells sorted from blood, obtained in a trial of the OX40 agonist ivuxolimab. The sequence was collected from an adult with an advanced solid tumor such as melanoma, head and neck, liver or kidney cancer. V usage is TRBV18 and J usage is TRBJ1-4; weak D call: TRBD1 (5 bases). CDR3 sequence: CASSPQGNEKLFF. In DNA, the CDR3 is TGTGCCAGCTCACCACAGGGGAATGAAAAACTGTTTTTT.